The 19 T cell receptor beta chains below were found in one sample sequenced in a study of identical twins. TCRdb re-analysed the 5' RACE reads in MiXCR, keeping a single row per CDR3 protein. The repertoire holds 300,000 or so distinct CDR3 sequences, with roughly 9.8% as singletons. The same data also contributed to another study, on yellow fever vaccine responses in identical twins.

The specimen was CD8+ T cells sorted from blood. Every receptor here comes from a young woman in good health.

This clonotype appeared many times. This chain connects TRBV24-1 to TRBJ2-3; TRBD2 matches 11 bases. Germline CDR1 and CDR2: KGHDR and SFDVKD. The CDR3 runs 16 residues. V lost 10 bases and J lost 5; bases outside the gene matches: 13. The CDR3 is CATSRTSGLAIDTQYF. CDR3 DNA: TGTGCCACTTCGAGGACTAGCGGGTTAGCAATAGATACGCAGTATTTT.

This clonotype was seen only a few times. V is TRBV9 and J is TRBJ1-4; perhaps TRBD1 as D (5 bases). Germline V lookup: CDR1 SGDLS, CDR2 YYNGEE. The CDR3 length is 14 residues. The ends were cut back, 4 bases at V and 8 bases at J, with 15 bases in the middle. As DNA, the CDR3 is TGTGCCAGCAGCCCACGGCAGGGTGGGGAAAAACTGTTTTTT. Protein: CASSPRQGGEKLFF.

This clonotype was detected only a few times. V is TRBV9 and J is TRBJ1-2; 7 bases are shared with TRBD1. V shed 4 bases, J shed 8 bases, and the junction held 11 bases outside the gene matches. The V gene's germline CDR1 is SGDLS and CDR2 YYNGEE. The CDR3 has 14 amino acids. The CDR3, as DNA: TGTGCCAGCAGCCTGACCAGACAGGGAAGCGGCTACACCTTC. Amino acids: CASSLTRQGSGYTF.

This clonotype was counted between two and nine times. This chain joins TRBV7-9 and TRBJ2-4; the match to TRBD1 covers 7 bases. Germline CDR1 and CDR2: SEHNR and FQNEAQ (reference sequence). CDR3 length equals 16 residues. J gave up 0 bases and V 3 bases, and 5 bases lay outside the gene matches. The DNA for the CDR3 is TGTGCCAGCAGCTTCGGACAGGAGATAGCCAAAAACATTCAGTACTTC. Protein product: CASSFGQEIAKNIQYF.

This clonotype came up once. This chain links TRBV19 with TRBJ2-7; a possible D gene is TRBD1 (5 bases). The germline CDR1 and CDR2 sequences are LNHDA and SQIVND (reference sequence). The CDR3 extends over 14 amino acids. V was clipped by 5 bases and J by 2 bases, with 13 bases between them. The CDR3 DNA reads TGTGCCAGTAGTCATTCAGGGTCCGCCTACGAGCAGTACTTC. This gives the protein CASSHSGSAYEQYF.

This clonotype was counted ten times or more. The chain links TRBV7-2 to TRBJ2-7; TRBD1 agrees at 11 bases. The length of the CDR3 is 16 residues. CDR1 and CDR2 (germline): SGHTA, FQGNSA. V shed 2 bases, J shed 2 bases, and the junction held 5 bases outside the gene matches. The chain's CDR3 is CASSLWRTGGTYEQYF. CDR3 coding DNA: TGTGCCAGCAGCTTATGGCGGACAGGGGGCACCTACGAGCAGTACTTC.

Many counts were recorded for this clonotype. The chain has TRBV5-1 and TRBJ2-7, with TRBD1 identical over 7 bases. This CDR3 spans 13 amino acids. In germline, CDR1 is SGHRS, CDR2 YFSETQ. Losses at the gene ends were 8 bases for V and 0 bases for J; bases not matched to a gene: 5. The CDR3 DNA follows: TGCGCCAGTACCGGGACAGCCTCCTACGAGCAGTACTTC. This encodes CASTGTASYEQYF. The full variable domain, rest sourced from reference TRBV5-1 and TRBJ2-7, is KAGVTQTPRYLIKTRGQQVTLSCSPISGHRSVSWYQQTPGQGLQFLFEYFSETQRNKGNFPGRFSGRQFSNSRSEMNVSTLELGDSALYLCASTGTASYEQYFGPGTRLTVT.

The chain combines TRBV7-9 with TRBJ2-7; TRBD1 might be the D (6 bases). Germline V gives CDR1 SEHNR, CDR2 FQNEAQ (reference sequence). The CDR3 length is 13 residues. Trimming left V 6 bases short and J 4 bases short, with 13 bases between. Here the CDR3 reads CASRAQGIYEQYF. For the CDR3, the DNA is TGTGCCAGCAGGGCCCAGGGGATATACGAGCAGTACTTC.

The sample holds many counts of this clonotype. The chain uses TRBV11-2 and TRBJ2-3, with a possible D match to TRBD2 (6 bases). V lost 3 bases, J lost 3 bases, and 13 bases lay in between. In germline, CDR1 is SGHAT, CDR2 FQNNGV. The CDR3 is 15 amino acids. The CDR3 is CASSFHGGSTDTQYF. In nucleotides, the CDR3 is TGTGCCAGCAGCTTCCACGGGGGTAGTACAGATACGCAGTATTTT.

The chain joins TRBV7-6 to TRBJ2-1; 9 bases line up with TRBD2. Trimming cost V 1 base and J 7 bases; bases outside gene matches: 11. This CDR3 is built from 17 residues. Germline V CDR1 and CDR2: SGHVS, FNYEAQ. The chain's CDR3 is CASSLDLGSGGGNEQFF. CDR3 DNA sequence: TGTGCCAGCAGCTTAGATTTGGGTAGCGGGGGTGGAAATGAGCAGTTCTTC.

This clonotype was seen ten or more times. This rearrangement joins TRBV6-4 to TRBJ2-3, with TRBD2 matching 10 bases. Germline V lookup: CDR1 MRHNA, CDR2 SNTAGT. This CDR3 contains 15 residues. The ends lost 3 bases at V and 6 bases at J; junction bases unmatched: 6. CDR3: CASSESGGAADTQYF. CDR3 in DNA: TGTGCCAGCAGTGAAAGCGGGGGGGCCGCGGATACGCAGTATTTT.

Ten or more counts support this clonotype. In DNA, the CDR3 is TGTGCCAGCAGCGGACCGGGAGGAACCTACGAGCAGTACTTC. Protein product: CASSGPGGTYEQYF. The J gene is TRBJ2-7, the V gene TRBV7-9, with 7 bases that match TRBD2. Germline CDR1 and CDR2: SEHNR and FQNEAQ (reference sequence). CDR3 size: 14 residues. The junction had 6 bases not matched to a gene; V was cut back by 5 bases and J by 2 bases.

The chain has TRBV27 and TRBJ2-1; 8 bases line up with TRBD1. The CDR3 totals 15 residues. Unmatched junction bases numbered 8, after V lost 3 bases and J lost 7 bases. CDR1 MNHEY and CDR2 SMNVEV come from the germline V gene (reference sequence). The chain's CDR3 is CASSFGQGTLNEQFF. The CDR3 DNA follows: TGTGCCAGCAGTTTTGGACAGGGAACCTTAAATGAGCAGTTCTTC.

The CDR3 DNA follows: TGCGCCAGCAGCCACCGGGGGGTCGACGGTTACAATGAGCAGTTCTTC. Translation gives CASSHRGVDGYNEQFF. This chain links TRBV4-1 with TRBJ2-1; 7 bases match TRBD2. The CDR3 spans 16 residues. From germline, CDR1 is MGHRA and CDR2 YSYEKL. V lost 3 bases and J lost 4; bases outside the gene matches: 9.

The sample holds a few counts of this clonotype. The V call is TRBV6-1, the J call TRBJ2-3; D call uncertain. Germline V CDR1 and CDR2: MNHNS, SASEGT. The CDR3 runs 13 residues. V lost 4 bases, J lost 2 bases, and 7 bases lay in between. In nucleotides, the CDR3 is TGTGCCAGCAGTGCGGATGTCACAGATACGCAGTATTTT. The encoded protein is CASSADVTDTQYF.

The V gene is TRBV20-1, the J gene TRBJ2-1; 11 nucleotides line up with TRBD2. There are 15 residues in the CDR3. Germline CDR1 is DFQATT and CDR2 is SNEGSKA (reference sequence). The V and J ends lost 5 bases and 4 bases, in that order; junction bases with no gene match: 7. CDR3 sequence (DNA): TGCAGTGCTCAACCCGGGACTAGCGGTTACAATGAGCAGTTCTTC. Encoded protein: CSAQPGTSGYNEQFF.

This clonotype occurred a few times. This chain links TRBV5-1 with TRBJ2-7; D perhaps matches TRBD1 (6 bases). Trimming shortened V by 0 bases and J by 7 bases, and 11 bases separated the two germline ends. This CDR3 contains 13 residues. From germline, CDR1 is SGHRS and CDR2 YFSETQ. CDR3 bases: TGCGCCAGCAGCTTGGCCAAGGGGACAGAGCAGTACTTC. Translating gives CASSLAKGTEQYF.

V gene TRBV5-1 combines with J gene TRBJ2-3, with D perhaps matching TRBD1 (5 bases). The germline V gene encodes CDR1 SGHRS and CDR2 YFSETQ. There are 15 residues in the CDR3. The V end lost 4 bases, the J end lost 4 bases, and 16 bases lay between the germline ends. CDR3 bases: TGCGCCAGCAGCACCAGGGTAACGGGCGCAGATACGCAGTATTTT. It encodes CASSTRVTGADTQYF.

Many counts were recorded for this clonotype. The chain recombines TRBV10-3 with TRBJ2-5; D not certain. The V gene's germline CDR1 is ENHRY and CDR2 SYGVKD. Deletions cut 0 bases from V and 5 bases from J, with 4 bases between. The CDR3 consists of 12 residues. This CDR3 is CAISESGETQYF. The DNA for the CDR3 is TGTGCCATCAGTGAGTCGGGGGAGACCCAGTACTTC.